This TCR beta chain was captured by sequencing in a study of T cell repertoires in cytomegalovirus infection. Across the study: Indicated by public TCR beta signatures were CMV infection and matching HLA type. Notes on the study in general: CMV-specific TCR beta clonotypes restricted by HLA-C were the ones dominating the ex vivo response. Carriage of CMV together with the relevant HLA was identifiable through cumulative public TCR beta family frequency.

MiXCR, run by TCRdb on the reads, gives a single entry per CDR3 protein. This sample has 200,000 to 300,000 distinct CDR3 sequences, with roughly an eighth found just once. Turning to this clonotype: Antigen: not known. Given a much more abundant clone one base away, this may be a read error.

The sequence derives from a human donor in good health (CMV status not recorded). Some clones in this sample may be carry-over from other donors' samples. Sample: PBMCs.

CDR3 nucleotide sequence: TGTGCCAGCAGCAAGCAGAGACGTGAGACCCGGTACTTC. Translating it yields CASSKQRRETRYF. The chain combines TRBV7-2 with TRBJ2-5; D is unclear. Germline values: CDR1 SGHTA, CDR2 FQGNSA. CDR3 length equals 13 residues. The full variable domain, completed using reference TRBV7-2 and TRBJ2-5, is GAGVSQSPSNKVTEKGKDVELRCDPISGHTALYWYRQSLGQGLEFLIYFQGNSAPDKSGLPSDRFSAERTGGSVSTLTIQRTQQEDSAVYLCASSKQRRETRYFGPGTRLLVL.